The rows below give T cell receptor beta chains drawn from one sample of a study of post-analysis software for immune sequencing data. TCRdb redid the calling of the PCR reads with MiXCR, one entry per CDR3 protein. This table holds 800,000 to 950,000 distinct CDR3 sequences, approximately 53% found once. The source material was blood. The receptor set was obtained from a girl aged 5-17 years with multiple sclerosis. The CDR3 runs from the conserved cysteine through the conserved F or W. D genes are given only for firm matches. Clone size, where shown, is once, few, many, or a class for clones that have expanded.

J: TRBJ2-7
size: -
V: TRBV20-1
D: -
DNA: TGCAGTGCTAGAGATGTAAGCGTCTCCGCCTACGAGCAGTACTTC
CDR3: CSARDVSVSAYEQYF

J: TRBJ2-6
size: few
V: TRBV27
D: -
DNA: TGTGCCAGCAGCCGCCACGAGGGCTTTGGGGCCAACGTCCTGACTTTC
CDR3: CASSRHEGFGANVLTF

J: TRBJ2-1
size: -
V: TRBV20-1
D: -
DNA: TGCAGTGCTAGTCCGGGGGGCCGGAACAATGAGCAGTTCTTC
CDR3: CSASPGGRNNEQFF

J: TRBJ2-1
size: -
V: TRBV9
D: -
DNA: TGTGCCAGCAGCGTAGGTGGCAGCCCTTCGAGGAATGAGCAGTTCTTC
CDR3: CASSVGGSPSRNEQFF

J: TRBJ2-7
size: -
V: TRBV20-1
D: TRBD2
DNA: TGCAGTGCTAGACGGACTAGCGGGGGGTCCTACGAGCAGTACTTC
CDR3: CSARRTSGGSYEQYF

J: TRBJ2-3
size: -
V: TRBV20-1
D: TRBD2
DNA: TGCAGTGCTAGAGCGCCGAGCGGGAGGAAAGATACGCAGTATTTT
CDR3: CSARAPSGRKDTQYF

J: TRBJ2-3
size: -
V: TRBV29-1
D: -
DNA: TGCAGCGTAAGAGTTCTAGGGGGGGATACGCAGTATTTT
CDR3: CSVRVLGGDTQYF

J: TRBJ2-1
size: few
V: TRBV5-1
D: TRBD1
DNA: TGCGCCAGCAGTCGAAACCGGGACAGGCTCTACAATGAGCAGTTCTTC
CDR3: CASSRNRDRLYNEQFF

J: TRBJ2-5
size: -
V: TRBV11-1
D: -
DNA: TGTGCCAGCAGTTCACGGTACCAAGAGACCCAGTACTTC
CDR3: CASSSRYQETQYF

J: TRBJ2-7
size: few
V: TRBV4-2
D: TRBD1
DNA: TGTGCCAGCAGCCCAGGGGACAGGGCTGAGATCGAGCAGTACTTC
CDR3: CASSPGDRAEIEQYF

J: TRBJ2-7
size: -
V: TRBV20-1
D: -
DNA: TGCAGTGCTAGGTCTAGCGACTCCTACGAGCAGTACTTC
CDR3: CSARSSDSYEQYF

J: TRBJ2-7
size: few
V: TRBV29-1
D: -
DNA: TGCAGCGCCGGAGGGTTACTTCGGTACGAGCAGTACTTC
CDR3: CSAGGLLRYEQYF

J: TRBJ2-1
size: -
V: TRBV20-1
D: TRBD2
DNA: TGCAGTGCTAGAACTACTTCGCGCGGGAGAAGCCCTCACAACGAGCAGTTCTTC
CDR3: CSARTTSRGRSPHNEQFF

J: TRBJ2-7
size: -
V: TRBV25-1
D: TRBD1
DNA: TGTGCCAGCAGTGGAAGGACAGGGGACTACGAGCAGTACTTC
CDR3: CASSGRTGDYEQYF

J: TRBJ2-7
size: -
V: TRBV7-9
D: TRBD2
DNA: TGTGCCAGCAGCTTAAGGTCTGGCGGGAGCACTAACGAGCAGTACTTC
CDR3: CASSLRSGGSTNEQYF

J: TRBJ1-1
size: -
V: TRBV7-9
D: -
DNA: TGTGCCAGCAGCCCCACGACGGGCAACCTGGGGAACACTGAAGCTTTCTTT
CDR3: CASSPTTGNLGNTEAFF

J: TRBJ2-5
size: few
V: TRBV9
D: -
DNA: TGTGCCAGCAGCGTTGGAGAAGAGACCCAGTACTTC
CDR3: CASSVGEETQYF